This T cell receptor (beta chain) was sequenced for a study of molecular identifiers for immune sequencing clone quantification. Whole-study results and caveats: For effector cells, clones above 20 RNA copies held over 99% of molecules; for naive cells, under 1%.

This clonotype was counted many times. Its antigen remains unknown. MiXCR, applied by TCRdb to the PCR reads, yields one record per CDR3 protein. Among about 640,000 distinct CDR3 sequences listed, 15% to 20% were seen once. Using a CD8+CD4-CCR7+CD45RA+ phenotype, naive CD8 T cells were sorted. CDR3 length equals 15 residues. CDR1 is MNHEY and CDR2 is SVGAGI in the germline V gene. J was trimmed by 8 bases and V by 6 bases; bases with no gene match: 15. The specimen was naive CD8+ T cells from blood, with Jurkat cell RNA spiked in. Regarding subset: FACS-sorted CD8+CD4-CCR7+CD45RA+ naive T cells. The source is a human donor in good health. Some libraries in this study had Jurkat cell RNA spiked in. The chain recombines TRBV6-5 with TRBJ1-1, with 7 bases matching TRBD1. CDR3 nucleotide sequence: TGTGCCAGCAGCCGCCTGACAGGGCGCGGGAGGGAAGCTTTCTTT. Protein sequence: CASSRLTGRGREAFF.